Following are 26 T cell receptor beta chains from one sample sequenced in a study of blood T cell repertoires in COVID-19. Using immunoSEQ multiplex PCR, the repertoire was profiled, and TCRdb retains in-frame clones only, with some absent. The table includes approximately 100,000 clones, around three quarters detected once. The sample consisted of peripheral blood. Every receptor here comes from a human donor in a cohort sampled during active or convalescent COVID-19.

V usage is TRBV5-6 and J usage is TRBJ2-7, with D possibly matching TRBD1 (5 bases). The V gene lost 1 base and the J gene lost 3 bases, with 14 bases spanning the gap. Germline V gene data show CDR1 as SGHDT and CDR2 as YYEEEE. The CDR3 is made up of 15 amino acids. The CDR3 loop is CASSLSQGIYYEQYF. In DNA, the CDR3 is TGTGCCAGCAGCTTGAGTCAGGGTATCTACTACGAGCAGTACTTC.

The chain has TRBV11-3 and TRBJ2-7; 12 nucleotides line up with TRBD2. Germline CDR1 SGHNT, CDR2 YENEEA. This CDR3 spans 13 amino acids. With V trimmed by 5 bases and J by 7 bases, 3 bases remained unmatched. Written as DNA, the CDR3 is TGTGCCAGCAGCCCCGGGACTAGCGGGGAGCAGTACTTC. It translates to CASSPGTSGEQYF.

The rearrangement uses TRBV7-2 and TRBJ2-2, with no clear D. The CDR3 extends over 14 amino acids. Between the trimmed V and J ends, which lost 2 bases and 1 base, there was a span of 5 bases. CDR1 SGHTA and CDR2 FQGNSA come from the germline V gene. CDR3 in amino acids: CASSLYKNTGELFF. CDR3 coding DNA: TGTGCCAGCAGCTTATACAAGAACACCGGGGAGCTGTTTTTT. Variable domain in full (rest from reference TRBV7-2 and TRBJ2-2): GAGVSQSPSNKVTEKGKDVELRCDPISGHTALYWYRQSLGQGLEFLIYFQGNSAPDKSGLPSDRFSAERTGGSVSTLTIQRTQQEDSAVYLCASSLYKNTGELFFGEGSRLTVL.

The V gene is TRBV29-1, the J gene TRBJ2-3, with 10 bases that match TRBD2. CDR1 SQVTM and CDR2 ANQGSEA come from the germline V gene. V was pared by 7 bases and J by 2 bases, with 12 bases of the junction left unmatched. CDR3 length equals 16 residues. The CDR3 nucleotides read TGCAGCGGGGCCCTAGCGGGAGTCGCTATCACAGATACGCAGTATTTT. It translates to CSGALAGVAITDTQYF.

This chain uses TRBV5-1 with TRBJ2-1; D is ambiguous. The CDR3 sequence is 12 residues long. Germline loops: CDR1 SGHRS, CDR2 YFSETQ. V was pared by 1 base and J by 6 bases, with 5 bases between. CDR3: CASSLSLNEQFF. CDR3 DNA sequence: TGCGCCAGCAGCTTGAGCCTCAATGAGCAGTTCTTC. Complete variable domain (other parts from reference TRBV5-1 and TRBJ2-1): KAGVTQTPRYLIKTRGQQVTLSCSPISGHRSVSWYQQTPGQGLQFLFEYFSETQRNKGNFPGRFSGRQFSNSRSEMNVSTLELGDSALYLCASSLSLNEQFFGPGTRLTVL.

The chain employs TRBV7-9 and TRBJ2-5, with 8 bases aligning to TRBD2. This CDR3 spans 13 amino acids. In germline, CDR1 is SEHNR, CDR2 FQNEAQ (reference sequence). The J segment lost 4 bases and the V segment lost 2 bases, leaving 0 bases of the junction unmatched. CDR3 protein: CASSLRGGETQYF. The CDR3 DNA follows: TGTGCCAGCAGCTTACGGGGGGGAGAGACCCAGTACTTC.

The V and J genes are TRBV5-1 and TRBJ2-7; weak D call: TRBD1 (6 bases). CDR3 length: 15 amino acids. Trimming pared 4 bases from V and 2 bases from J, leaving 16 bases between. Germline V lookup: CDR1 SGHRS, CDR2 YFSETQ. This CDR3 is CASSPGTRTAYEQYF. DNA for the CDR3: TGCGCCAGCAGCCCCGGGACACGTACAGCCTACGAGCAGTACTTC.

This rearrangement joins TRBV6-6 to TRBJ2-1, with 7 bases lining up with TRBD1. With V trimmed by 6 bases and J by 7 bases, 15 bases remained unmatched. The germline gives CDR1 MNHNY, CDR2 SVGAGI (reference sequence). This CDR3 contains 16 residues. The chain's CDR3 is CASSPNRGGRGNEQFF. The CDR3 region has the DNA TGTGCCAGCAGCCCCAACCGAGGGGGCAGGGGGAATGAGCAGTTCTTC.

The chain carries TRBV27 and TRBJ2-7; TRBD2 is a possible D gene (6 bases). CDR1 and CDR2 (germline): MNHEY, SMNVEV (reference sequence). The CDR3 has 16 amino acids. V lost 0 bases and J 0 bases, leaving 12 bases between the germline ends. Written as DNA, the CDR3 is TGTGCCAGCAGTTTATCTCGCGGGGTGAGCTCCTACGAGCAGTACTTC. Its translation: CASSLSRGVSSYEQYF.

The rearrangement joins TRBV5-1 to TRBJ2-5, with 7 bases lining up with TRBD2. The germline gives CDR1 SGHRS, CDR2 YFSETQ. The V segment lost 3 bases and the J segment 1 base; nucleotides outside the gene matches: 3. This CDR3 has 14 amino acids. CDR3 in amino acids: CASSWEGFQETQYF. The CDR3 nucleotides are TGCGCCAGCAGCTGGGAGGGATTCCAAGAGACCCAGTACTTC.

The rearrangement joins TRBV4-3 to TRBJ1-5, with 7 nucleotides matching TRBD1. V lost 1 base, J lost 13 bases, and 16 bases stayed unmatched. This CDR3 comprises 16 residues. CDR1 and CDR2 (germline): LGHNA, YSLEER. CDR3 nucleotide sequence: TGCGCCAGCAGCCAAGTGGATAGGACAGGCTCGGGACTTCAGCATTTT. Translation gives CASSQVDRTGSGLQHF.

The genes are TRBV5-1 and TRBJ2-1; 7 nucleotides align to TRBD1. V was clipped by 5 bases and J by 0 bases; unmatched bases: 5. CDR1 SGHRS and CDR2 YFSETQ come from the germline V gene. The CDR3 totals 15 residues. The CDR3 reads CASRSTGSSYNEQFF. The DNA of the CDR3 is TGCGCCAGCAGATCGACAGGGAGCTCCTACAATGAGCAGTTCTTC.

This chain joins TRBV4-1 and TRBJ2-5; 8 nucleotides match TRBD1. There are 14 residues in the CDR3. The junction had 2 bases not matched to a gene; V was cut back by 3 bases and J by 2 bases. CDR1 and CDR2 (germline): MGHRA, YSYEKL. CDR3 sequence: CASSQRDRQETQYF. As DNA, the CDR3 is TGCGCCAGCAGCCAGCGGGACAGGCAAGAGACCCAGTACTTC.

The chain uses TRBV18 and TRBJ1-1; D is unclear. V was shortened by 2 bases and J by 5 bases, with 12 bases between the two germline ends. The CDR3 loop spans 14 amino acids. CDR1 KGHSH and CDR2 LQKENI come from the germline V gene. CDR3 coding DNA: TGTGCCAGCTCACCAAAGGGCCGGGAAACTGAAGCTTTCTTT. Its translation is CASSPKGRETEAFF.

The gene calls are TRBV7-3 and TRBJ2-2; 10 nucleotides agree with TRBD1. The germline gives CDR1 SGHTA, CDR2 FQGTGA. The CDR3 sequence is 15 residues long. V shed 5 bases and J 7 bases; nucleotides not matched to a gene: 7. The CDR3 reads CASSPDRGRVGELFF. The CDR3 DNA sequence: TGTGCCAGCAGCCCAGACAGGGGGCGCGTCGGGGAGCTGTTTTTT.

V is TRBV5-4 and J is TRBJ2-7; 7 nucleotides agree with TRBD1. Germline loops: CDR1 SGHNT, CDR2 YYREEE (reference sequence). V lost 5 bases, J lost 6 bases, and 8 bases stayed unmatched. The CDR3 contains 13 residues. CDR3 nucleotide sequence: TGTGCCAGCAGGAGAACAGGGGTCGGCGAGCAGTACTTC. It yields the protein CASRRTGVGEQYF.

The gene calls are TRBV3-1 (or the pseudogene TRBV3-2) and TRBJ1-1, with 7 nucleotides matching TRBD1. Per the germline V gene, CDR1 is LGHDT and CDR2 is YNNKEL (reference sequence). V dropped 4 bases and J dropped 0; count of bases not matched to a gene: 5. The CDR3 has 15 residues. CDR3 region: CASSLRDRVNTEAFF. In DNA, the CDR3 is TGTGCCAGCAGCCTACGGGACAGAGTGAACACTGAAGCTTTCTTT.

In this sample, this clone turned up a few times. The V call is TRBV29-1, the J call TRBJ2-7; D perhaps matches TRBD2 (6 bases). The CDR3 runs to 13 residues. The V gene lost 7 bases and the J gene lost 7 bases, with 20 bases spanning the gap. Per germline, CDR1 SQVTM and CDR2 ANQGSEA. CDR3 region: CSAKSGGTREQYF. The CDR3 DNA is TGCAGCGCCAAATCCGGGGGTACGCGGGAGCAGTACTTC.

As concerns this clone: The CDR3 end shows no conserved phenylalanine or tryptophan, and so a read error is likely. Because the CDR3's place on the DNA is in doubt, the DNA is left out and the CDR3 is given as listed by TCRdb. J is TRBJ2-7 and V is TRBV7-9; TRBD1 is taken as the D call from the table, unchecked against the DNA. Germline lookup yields CDR1 SEHNR and CDR2 FQNEAQ (reference sequence). The CDR3 is made up of 12 amino acids, end residues included. Here the CDR3 reads CASSLWDRGRSL.

The chain couples TRBV18 to TRBJ2-7; 8 positions match TRBD2. The CDR3 runs to 14 residues. V lost 5 bases, J lost 5 bases, and 8 bases stayed unmatched. Germline V gene data show CDR1 as KGHSH and CDR2 as LQKENI. The CDR3 sequence: CASSALTGGDEQYF. In DNA form, the CDR3 reads TGTGCCAGCTCAGCCTTGACCGGGGGGGACGAGCAGTACTTC.

V gene TRBV7-2 combines with J gene TRBJ1-2; no definite D call. CDR1 and CDR2 (germline): SGHTA, FQGNSA. V lost 1 base, J lost 2 bases, and 8 bases lay in between. The CDR3 has 14 amino acids. CDR3 sequence reads: CASSLGRANYGYTF. DNA of the CDR3: TGTGCCAGCAGCTTAGGGAGGGCGAACTATGGCTACACCTTC.

The chain has TRBV5-4 and TRBJ1-1; a possible D gene is TRBD1 (5 bases). The CDR3 runs 16 residues. Germline values: CDR1 SGHNT, CDR2 YYREEE (reference sequence). The V gene lost 4 bases and the J gene lost 1 base, with 17 bases spanning the gap. In DNA, the CDR3 is TGTGCCAGCAGCCCGGGCGGGGCAGGCTCGAACACTGAAGCTTTCTTT. Protein product: CASSPGGAGSNTEAFF.

The rearrangement uses TRBV6-5 and TRBJ1-5, with D possibly matching TRBD1 (5 bases). Trimming removed 2 bases from V and 1 base from J, with 9 bases in between. Germline V gene sequence: CDR1 MNHEY, CDR2 SVGAGI. This CDR3 is built from 15 residues. CDR3 residues: CASSYMGGSNQPQHF. CDR3 coding DNA: TGTGCCAGCAGTTACATGGGGGGAAGCAATCAGCCCCAGCATTTT.

The J gene is TRBJ1-5, the V gene TRBV7-9, with 9 bases identical to TRBD1. Germline V CDR1 and CDR2: SEHNR, FQNEAQ (reference sequence). This CDR3 is 16 amino acids long. Trimming at V came to 5 bases and at J to 3 bases, leaving 8 bases not matched to a gene. The CDR3 loop is CASSTGQGGINQPQHF. DNA of the CDR3: TGTGCCAGCAGCACGGGACAGGGTGGGATCAATCAGCCCCAGCATTTT.

The genes are TRBV6-1 and TRBJ1-5; D is unresolved. Germline loops: CDR1 MNHNS, CDR2 SASEGT. This CDR3 has 16 residues. Trimming took 3 bases from V and 0 from J, leaving 12 bases between them. For the CDR3, the DNA is TGTGCCAGCAGTGAGCGTACAGCTTATAGCAATCAGCCCCAGCATTTT. This codes for CASSERTAYSNQPQHF.

The chain combines TRBV5-1 with TRBJ2-5, with a possible D match to TRBD1 (5 bases). The CDR3 runs 13 residues. The germline V and J ends were trimmed by 4 bases and 5 bases, with 12 bases remaining between them. CDR1 is SGHRS, CDR2 YFSETQ, per germline. This CDR3 reads CASSATKGETQYF. The CDR3 region has the DNA TGCGCCAGCAGCGCCACTAAGGGGGAGACCCAGTACTTC.